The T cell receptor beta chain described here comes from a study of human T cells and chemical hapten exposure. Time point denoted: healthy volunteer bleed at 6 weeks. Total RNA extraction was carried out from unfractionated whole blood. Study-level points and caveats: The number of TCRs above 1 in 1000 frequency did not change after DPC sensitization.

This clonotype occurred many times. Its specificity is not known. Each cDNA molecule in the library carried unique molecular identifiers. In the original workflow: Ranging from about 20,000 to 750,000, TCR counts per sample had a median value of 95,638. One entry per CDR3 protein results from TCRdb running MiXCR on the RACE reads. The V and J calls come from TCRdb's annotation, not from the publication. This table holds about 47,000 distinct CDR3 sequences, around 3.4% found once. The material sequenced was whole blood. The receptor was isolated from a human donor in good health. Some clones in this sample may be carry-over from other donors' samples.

In nucleotides, the CDR3 is TGTGCCAGCAGTGAAGGGACAGCTCTCTTCACCTTC. Amino acids: CASSEGTALFTF. The chain links TRBV6-1 to TRBJ1-2; TRBD1 might be the D (6 bases). CDR3 size: 12 residues. Trimming cost V 1 base and J 13 bases, with 13 bases left between them. Germline V gives CDR1 MNHNS, CDR2 SASEGT.